A single T cell receptor beta chain is shown here with its context. Antigen specificity is unknown. These data are taken from a study of cytotoxic CD8 clonotypes in ibrutinib-treated CLL. Study background: The group held 11 relapsed/refractory and around 14 treatment-naive patients, with 17 to 18 IGHV unmutated.

Trimming at V came to 7 bases and at J to 4 bases, leaving 7 bases not matched to a gene. Germline CDR1 MNHNS, CDR2 SASEGT. This CDR3 spans 14 amino acids. General observations from the study: Public clonotypes, an uncommon group, contracted or remained stable on treatment.

The protocol was immunoSEQ multiplex PCR, while the TCRdb copy is restricted to in-frame clones and leaves out a portion. The data contain about 50,000 clones, 57% of them seen just once; the ten biggest clones take up less than 30%. The chain recombines TRBV6-1 with TRBJ2-1; 7 nucleotides agree with TRBD2. The input for sequencing was PBMCs, taken after 24 months of ibrutinib treatment. The clonotype was recovered from a human donor with chronic lymphocytic leukemia. The CDR3 region is CASMYGGGYNEQFF. The DNA of the CDR3 is TGTGCCAGCATGTATGGCGGGGGATACAATGAGCAGTTCTTC.